This TCR beta chain is drawn from a study of Ad26.COV2.S vaccination and SARS-CoV-2 variants. For the study at large: In the COV1001 trial, the donor was in the Ad26.COV2.S arm. Ad26.COV2.S, an intramuscular injection, was given once or twice 56 days apart. Overall study results and limits: Whether participants received vaccine or placebo, their non-spike TCR breadth was similar.

The treatment is: around 19 received Ad26.COV2.S at low or high dose, single or two shots; 5 received placebo; per-sample allocation not given. At day 63 after the first vaccine or placebo injection, samples were drawn. About this clone: Antigen specificity is unknown.

V lost 0 bases and J 7 bases, leaving 7 bases between the germline ends. CDR1 SGHVS and CDR2 FQNEAQ come from the germline V gene. The CDR3 is 13 residues long. The protocol was immunoSEQ multiplex PCR, while the TCRdb copy is restricted to in-frame clones and leaves out a portion. The table records roughly 500,000 clones, around 90% of them present only once. The sample consisted of peripheral blood, taken in a trial of Ad26.COV2.S vaccine versus placebo. The rearrangement joins TRBV7-8 to TRBJ1-5; a possible D gene is TRBD1 (6 bases). The TCR was taken from a person between 18 and 65 years old who received the Ad26.COV2.S COVID-19 vaccine or a placebo. CDR3: CASSLAGAQPQHF. CDR3 in DNA: TGTGCCAGCAGCTTAGCGGGGGCGCAGCCCCAGCATTTT.